One T cell receptor (beta chain) is described in this entry. Its antigen is unidentified. This record comes from a study of cytomegalovirus exposure and HLA in healthy donors. Broader study findings: The analysis excluded some indistinguishable V segments, including TRBV6-2 and TRBV6-3.

CDR3 size: 16 residues. The germline V gene encodes CDR1 SGDLS and CDR2 YYNGEE. V gave up 3 bases and J gave up 4 bases; unmatched junction bases: 10. PCR involved 60 Vbeta and 13 Jbeta primers. Assay: immunoSEQ multiplex PCR; the TCRdb copy retains only in-frame clones and omits some. This repertoire shows roughly 200,000 clones, 9.5% to 15% found once; its top ten account for under 10%. The specimen was PBMCs. This rearrangement joins TRBV9 to TRBJ2-5; 9 nucleotides line up with TRBD1. The TCR sequence derives from a man over 45 in good health and CMV-seropositive. The CDR3 here is CASSETGTGRRETQYF. The CDR3 DNA reads as TGTGCCAGCAGCGAGACGGGGACAGGGCGGCGAGAGACCCAGTACTTC.